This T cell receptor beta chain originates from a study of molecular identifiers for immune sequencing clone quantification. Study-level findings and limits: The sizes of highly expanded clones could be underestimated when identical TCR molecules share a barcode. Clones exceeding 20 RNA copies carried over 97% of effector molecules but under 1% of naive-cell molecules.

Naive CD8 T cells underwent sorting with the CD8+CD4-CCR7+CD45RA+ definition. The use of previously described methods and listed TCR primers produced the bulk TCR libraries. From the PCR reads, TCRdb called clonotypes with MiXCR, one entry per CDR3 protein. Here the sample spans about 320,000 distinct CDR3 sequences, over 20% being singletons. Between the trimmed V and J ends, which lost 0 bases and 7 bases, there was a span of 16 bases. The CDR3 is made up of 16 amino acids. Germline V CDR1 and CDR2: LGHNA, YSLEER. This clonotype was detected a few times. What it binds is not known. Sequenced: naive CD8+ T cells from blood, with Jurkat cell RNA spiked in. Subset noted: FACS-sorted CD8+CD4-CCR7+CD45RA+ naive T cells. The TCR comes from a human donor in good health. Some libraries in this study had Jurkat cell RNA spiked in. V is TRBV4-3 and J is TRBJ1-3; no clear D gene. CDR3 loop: CASSQDRMGFRNTIYF. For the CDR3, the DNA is TGCGCCAGCAGCCAAGATAGGATGGGTTTTAGGAACACCATATATTTT.